These 28 T cell receptor beta chains share one sample of origin, sequenced in a study of beta chain features in type 1 diabetes. No antigen has been identified for these receptors. All of the isolated RNA was reverse transcribed, so expressed TCRB transcripts were sequenced. TCRdb's table, derived via immunoSEQ multiplex PCR, lists solely in-frame clones and lacks some. The sample has about 360,000 clones; around an eighth are singletons. Study-level results: TCRB CDR3s were moderately but significantly shorter in Type 1 diabetes patients in all four CD4+ subsets.

The sample taken for sequencing was naive CD4+ T cells from blood. All receptors come from a woman in her late teens or twenties with type 1 diabetes.

This chain links TRBV2 with TRBJ2-7, with no clear D. Trimming removed 9 bases at V and 2 bases at J, with 5 bases between. This CDR3 contains 10 residues. Per the germline V gene, CDR1 is SNHLY and CDR2 is FYNNEI. CDR3 amino acids: CARLTYEQYF. The CDR3, as DNA: TGTGCCAGACTGACCTACGAGCAGTACTTC. The variable domain in full, with the rest retrieved from reference TRBV2 and TRBJ2-7, is EPEVTQTPSHQVTQMGQEVILRCVPISNHLYFYWYRQILGQKVEFLVSFYNNEISEKSEIFDDQFSVERPDGSNFTLKIRSTKLEDSAMYFCARLTYEQYFGPGTRLTVT.

The chain joins TRBV7-2 to TRBJ2-1; D may be TRBD2 (6 bases). Per the germline V gene, CDR1 is SGHTA and CDR2 is FQGNSA. The CDR3 consists of 12 residues. The V and J ends lost 5 bases and 8 bases respectively, with 10 bases between them. The CDR3 DNA reads TGTGCCAGCAGCCTCATAGCGGATGAGCAGTTCTTC. Translating gives CASSLIADEQFF. The entire variable domain, with the rest obtained from reference TRBV7-2 and TRBJ2-1, is as follows: GAGVSQSPSNKVTEKGKDVELRCDPISGHTALYWYRQSLGQGLEFLIYFQGNSAPDKSGLPSDRFSAERTGGSVSTLTIQRTQQEDSAVYLCASSLIADEQFFGPGTRLTVL.

The chain employs TRBV9 and TRBJ2-1, with D maybe TRBD2 (5 bases). The germline V gene encodes CDR1 SGDLS and CDR2 YYNGEE. V dropped 7 bases and J dropped 0 bases, with 11 bases sitting between them. The CDR3 loop spans 14 amino acids. The chain's CDR3 is CASGVGVSYNEQFF. The CDR3 DNA reads as TGTGCCAGCGGGGTCGGGGTCTCCTACAATGAGCAGTTCTTC.

This clone was detected a few times. The chain combines TRBV7-2 with TRBJ1-6, with D possibly matching TRBD1 (5 bases). The V gene's germline CDR1 is SGHTA and CDR2 FQGNSA. V was trimmed by 6 bases and J by 5 bases, leaving 20 bases between them. The CDR3 is 17 residues long. The CDR3 DNA is TGTGCCAGCAGTAAAGCGGGGGATCTATGGGATAATTCACCCCTCCACTTT. It is translated as CASSKAGDLWDNSPLHF.

V usage is TRBV27 and J usage is TRBJ2-2; 9 positions agree with TRBD2. Trimming at V came to 1 base and at J to 4 bases, leaving 1 base not matched to a gene. CDR1 is MNHEY and CDR2 is SMNVEV in the germline V gene (reference sequence). The CDR3 has 15 amino acids. CDR3 bases: TGTGCCAGCAGTTTATGGGGACTAGCCACCGGGGAGCTGTTTTTT. Protein product: CASSLWGLATGELFF.

This clone was seen a few times. The chain has TRBV7-2 and TRBJ2-3; the D gene is possibly TRBD1 (5 bases). The CDR3 contains 13 residues. Deletions cut 6 bases from V and 1 base from J, with 8 bases between. Germline V gene data show CDR1 as SGHTA and CDR2 as FQGNSA. The CDR3 is CASRTAGTDTQYF. The CDR3 nucleotides read TGTGCCAGCAGGACAGCAGGCACAGATACGCAGTATTTT.

The chain couples TRBV29-1 to TRBJ2-5; D possibly corresponds to TRBD1 (5 bases). CDR1 is SQVTM, CDR2 ANQGSEA, per germline. The CDR3 loop spans 12 amino acids. The germline V and J ends were trimmed by 0 bases and 5 bases, with 7 bases remaining between them. The CDR3 loop is CSVEEGQETQYF. As DNA, the CDR3 is TGCAGCGTTGAAGAGGGGCAGGAGACCCAGTACTTC.

The chain joins TRBV4-3 to TRBJ2-2, with 9 nucleotides matching TRBD2. The germline V gene has CDR1 LGHNA and CDR2 YSLEER. CDR3 length: 17 residues. With V trimmed by 5 bases and J by 5 bases, 12 bases remained unmatched. CDR3 region: CASSKAPREGVTGELFF. CDR3 nucleotide sequence: TGCGCCAGCAGCAAAGCCCCGCGGGAGGGTGTGACCGGGGAGCTGTTTTTT.

The V and J genes are TRBV2 and TRBJ2-7, with a tentative D call TRBD2 (5 bases). CDR1 and CDR2 from the germline V gene are SNHLY and FYNNEI. V was cut by 4 bases and J by 2 bases, with 9 bases left in between. CDR3 size: 13 residues. CDR3 in DNA: TGTGCCAGCAGTGCGGACGGGGCCTACGAGCAGTACTTC. The encoded protein is CASSADGAYEQYF.

This clone was seen a handful of times. V is TRBV18 and J is TRBJ2-3; the D gene is possibly TRBD1 (6 bases). The CDR3 spans 14 residues. The germline V gene encodes CDR1 KGHSH and CDR2 LQKENI. Trimming left V 11 bases short and J 6 bases short, with 21 bases between. The CDR3 here is CASKQGALLDTQYF. CDR3 bases: TGTGCCTCTAAACAGGGAGCGCTGTTGGATACGCAGTATTTT.

This clone came up a few times. Other DNA variants within this sample encode the same CDR3. The chain couples TRBV7-9 to TRBJ1-1; no firm D call. Trimming shortened V by 1 base and J by 4 bases, and 10 bases separated the two germline ends. This CDR3 is 14 amino acids long. Germline values: CDR1 SEHNR, CDR2 FQNEAQ (reference sequence). The CDR3 here is CASSLEGGLTEAFF. Written as DNA, the CDR3 is TGTGCCAGCAGCTTAGAAGGAGGGCTCACTGAAGCTTTCTTT.

This clone was recorded a few times. The CDR3 DNA reads as TGTGCCAGCAGCTTTAGCAGCGAGCCCCTCTTGCAGTACTTC. This translates into CASSFSSEPLLQYF. V is TRBV7-2 and J is TRBJ2-5; D call uncertain. V lost 3 bases to trimming and J lost 11 bases, with 19 bases between them. Germline V gene data show CDR1 as SGHTA and CDR2 as FQGNSA. This CDR3 has 14 residues.

This clone was seen only a few times. This rearrangement joins TRBV18 to TRBJ1-4; D is possibly TRBD1 (6 bases). CDR1 KGHSH and CDR2 LQKENI come from the germline V gene. CDR3 size: 15 residues. V dropped 5 bases and J dropped 3 bases, with 13 bases sitting between them. CDR3 DNA sequence: TGTGCCAGCTCAGCATCTACAGGGTCTAATGAAAAACTGTTTTTT. It is translated as CASSASTGSNEKLFF.

This clone was found a few times. The chain couples TRBV19 to TRBJ2-2, with 7 bases that match TRBD1. This CDR3 spans 14 amino acids. Germline assignment: CDR1 LNHDA and CDR2 SQIVND (reference sequence). Trimming at V came to 5 bases and at J to 1 base, leaving 1 base not matched to a gene. The CDR3 spells CASSRQGNTGELFF. The CDR3 DNA follows: TGTGCCAGTAGTCGACAGGGGAACACCGGGGAGCTGTTTTTT.

This clone was observed a handful of times. The chain couples TRBV30 to TRBJ1-5; tentatively, D is TRBD1 (6 bases). Germline-derived CDR1 and CDR2 are GTSNPN and SVGIG (reference sequence). V lost 8 bases, J lost 1 base, and 15 bases lay in between. The length of the CDR3 is 14 residues. CDR3 coding DNA: TGTGCCGCCCGCGGGGGCCTGAGCAATCAGCCCCAGCATTTT. Translated: CAARGGLSNQPQHF.

This clone came up a few times. V gene TRBV4-1 combines with J gene TRBJ2-7; no reliable D call. V was shortened by 1 base and J by 2 bases, with 9 bases between the two germline ends. Germline CDR1 MGHRA, CDR2 YSYEKL. This CDR3 has 14 amino acids. The CDR3 loop is CASSQVDFAYEQYF. DNA of the CDR3: TGCGCCAGCAGCCAAGTTGACTTTGCCTACGAGCAGTACTTC.

V is TRBV15 and J is TRBJ1-4, with 8 bases matching TRBD1. Germline-derived CDR1 and CDR2 are LNHNV and YYDKDF (reference sequence). V trimming: 5 bases; J trimming: 16 bases; junction bases outside the gene matches: 6. CDR3 length: 11 amino acids. This CDR3 reads CATSPRTGRFF. The CDR3 region has the DNA TGTGCCACCAGCCCCCGGACAGGGAGGTTTTTT.

There are a few counts of this clone. The chain uses TRBV18 and TRBJ2-1, with TRBD2 matching over 11 bases. Germline V gene data show CDR1 as KGHSH and CDR2 as LQKENI. This CDR3 spans 17 amino acids. Trimming took 6 bases from V and 9 from J; bases not matched to a gene: 16. Here the CDR3 reads CASSSRIAGGRPSEQFF. CDR3 sequence (DNA): TGTGCCAGCTCCTCCCGGATAGCGGGGGGGCGGCCTTCTGAGCAGTTCTTC.

This chain links TRBV9 with TRBJ2-1, with 8 bases fitting TRBD1. CDR1 is SGDLS, CDR2 YYNGEE, per germline. The trim removed 4 bases at V and 4 bases at J, leaving 7 bases unmatched. This CDR3 contains 15 residues. CDR3 bases: TGTGCCAGCAGCCCAGGACAGGGACCATACAATGAGCAGTTCTTC. Protein sequence: CASSPGQGPYNEQFF.

The chain recombines TRBV6-6 with TRBJ2-1; TRBD1 agrees at 7 bases. Germline assignment: CDR1 MNHNY and CDR2 SVGAGI (reference sequence). The length of the CDR3 is 16 residues. Germline trimming cut 0 bases from V and 16 bases from J; bases unmatched to any gene: 18. The CDR3 loop reads CASSYSSRQGRSGSFF. The CDR3 coding sequence is TGTGCCAGCAGTTACTCGTCGAGACAGGGAAGGTCGGGGAGTTTCTTC.

The chain is built from TRBV6-6 and TRBJ2-2; 8 bases map to TRBD2. This CDR3 is built from 15 residues. V lost 6 bases to trimming and J lost 1 base; unmatched junction nucleotides: 4. Germline V gene data show CDR1 as MNHNY and CDR2 as SVGAGI (reference sequence). The CDR3 nucleotides are TGTGCCAGCAGGACCAGCGGGAGGAACACCGGGGAGCTGTTTTTT. Its translation: CASRTSGRNTGELFF.

The chain joins TRBV7-2 to TRBJ2-6, with TRBD2 identical over 8 bases. This CDR3 has 16 amino acids. Germline CDR1 and CDR2: SGHTA and FQGNSA. Trimming took 5 bases from V and 4 from J; bases not matched to a gene: 7. CDR3 sequence reads: CASSRGGWAGANVLTF. The CDR3 nucleotides read TGTGCCAGCAGCCGGGGGGGATGGGCCGGGGCCAACGTCCTGACTTTC.

This clone showed up just a few times. The chain joins TRBV28 to TRBJ2-6; tentative D call: TRBD2 (5 bases). Germline V gene sequence: CDR1 MDHEN, CDR2 SYDVKM. The CDR3 is made up of 14 amino acids. The germline V and J ends were trimmed by 6 bases and 4 bases, with 10 bases remaining between them. CDR3 sequence (DNA): TGTGCCAGCAGACCGTCGGGAGGGGCCAACGTCCTGACTTTC. Protein product: CASRPSGGANVLTF.

This clone was seen a handful of times. This sequence joins TRBV6-5 and TRBJ2-3, with a tentative D call TRBD1 (6 bases). V was cut by 6 bases and J by 2 bases, with 15 bases left in between. There are 15 residues in the CDR3. CDR1 and CDR2 (germline): MNHEY, SVGAGI. The CDR3 nucleotides read TGTGCCAGCAGCCCCGGCAGGGGCCTCACAGATACGCAGTATTTT. It encodes CASSPGRGLTDTQYF.

The chain has TRBV7-2 and TRBJ1-1, with a weak D call TRBD1 (5 bases). V dropped 5 bases and J dropped 5 bases, with 12 bases sitting between them. Germline lookup yields CDR1 SGHTA and CDR2 FQGNSA. The CDR3 sequence is 13 residues long. The CDR3 sequence is CASSPTQGTEAFF. In DNA form, the CDR3 reads TGTGCCAGCAGCCCGACGCAGGGAACTGAAGCTTTCTTT.

This chain joins TRBV6-5 and TRBJ2-5; D is perhaps TRBD1 (6 bases). Germline-derived CDR1 and CDR2 are MNHEY and SVGAGI. The CDR3 spans 14 residues. V lost 2 bases and J lost 1, with 8 bases in between. Written as DNA, the CDR3 is TGTGCCAGCAGTTACGGGGGCAGCCAAGAGACCCAGTACTTC. Protein: CASSYGGSQETQYF.

The table lists this clone with a few counts. The chain links TRBV7-6 to TRBJ2-7; no reliable D call. The CDR3 contains 13 residues. The germline V and J ends were trimmed by 4 bases and 3 bases, with 10 bases remaining between them. The germline V gene has CDR1 SGHVS and CDR2 FNYEAQ. CDR3 nucleotides: TGTGCCAGCAGCTATGAGAGAAACTACGAGCAGTACTTC. This sequence encodes CASSYERNYEQYF. Full variable domain (outside the CDR3, taken from reference TRBV7-6 and TRBJ2-7): GAGVSQSPRYKVTKRGQDVALRCDPISGHVSLYWYRQALGQGPEFLTYFNYEAQQDKSGLPNDRFSAERPEGSISTLTIQRTEQRDSAMYRCASSYERNYEQYFGPGTRLTVT.

The table lists this clone with a few counts. Other DNA sequences in this sample translate to the same CDR3. The chain combines TRBV28 with TRBJ2-7; D is unclear. This CDR3 is built from 11 residues. Germline lookup yields CDR1 MDHEN and CDR2 SYDVKM. V shed 6 bases and J shed 2 bases, with 5 bases lying between them. CDR3 DNA: TGTGCCAGCAGCTCCCCCTACGAGCAGTACTTC. This gives the protein CASSSPYEQYF.